Shown below are 18 T cell receptor beta chains from a single sample sequenced in a study of T cells in Graves' hyperthyroidism and ophthalmopathy. TCR beta CDR3 regions were amplified from RNA transcripts. The TCR CDR3 first-round RT-PCR relied on the HTBI primer set. MiXCR was run by TCRdb on the multiplex PCR reads, yielding one entry per CDR3 protein. The sample lists 250,000 to 300,000 distinct CDR3 sequences, over 15% occurring once. The sequenced material came from blood. The receptors come from a woman aged 55-75 years with Graves' ophthalmopathy.

The chain joins TRBV19 to TRBJ1-1; possibly TRBD1 for D (5 bases). The CDR3 is 15 amino acids. CDR1 and CDR2 from the germline V gene are LNHDA and SQIVND (reference sequence). Trimming stripped 7 bases from V and 3 bases from J, with 18 bases between. CDR3 nucleotide sequence: TGTGCCAGTATCCCGGGGCAGGCGAGATACACTGAAGCTTTCTTT. This sequence encodes CASIPGQARYTEAFF.

This clonotype was counted many times. This chain connects TRBV3-1 to TRBJ2-3, with D perhaps TRBD1 (5 bases). Germline CDR1 and CDR2: LGHDT and YNNKEL (reference sequence). V lost 0 bases and J 3 bases, leaving 13 bases between the germline ends. The CDR3 loop spans 16 amino acids. The CDR3 loop is CASSQDLGLGTDTQYF. In DNA, the CDR3 is TGTGCCAGCAGCCAAGACTTGGGGCTGGGGACAGATACGCAGTATTTT.

There are many counts of this clonotype. This chain connects TRBV11-2 to TRBJ1-1; no firm D call. The CDR3 is made up of 13 amino acids. From germline, CDR1 is SGHAT and CDR2 FQNNGV. V lost 2 bases and J lost 1, with 5 bases in between. The CDR3 region is CASSLYSNTEAFF. CDR3 coding DNA: TGTGCCAGCAGCTTATATTCGAACACTGAAGCTTTCTTT. Full variable domain (missing parts from reference TRBV11-2 and TRBJ1-1): EAGVAQSPRYKIIEKRQSVAFWCNPISGHATLYWYQQILGQGPKLLIQFQNNGVVDDSQLPKDRFSAERLKGVDSTLKIQPAKLEDSAVYLCASSLYSNTEAFFGQGTRLTVV.

This clonotype was observed many times. J is TRBJ2-7 and V is TRBV9, with D possibly called TRBD1 or TRBD2 (5 bases each). The CDR3 has 15 amino acids. CDR1 is SGDLS, CDR2 YYNGEE, per germline. The ends were cut back, 1 base at V and 3 bases at J, with 14 bases in the middle. CDR3 region: CASSVSAGSRYEQYF. DNA for the CDR3: TGTGCCAGCAGCGTATCTGCAGGGAGTCGCTACGAGCAGTACTTC.

V is TRBV7-9 and J is TRBJ2-1; TRBD2 agrees at 10 bases. V lost 3 bases, J lost 2 bases, and 7 bases stayed unmatched. The CDR3 has 17 amino acids. Germline values: CDR1 SEHNR, CDR2 FQNEAQ (reference sequence). The CDR3 region is CASSFNLAGGPYNEQFF. The CDR3 DNA sequence: TGTGCCAGCAGCTTTAACTTAGCGGGAGGTCCCTACAATGAGCAGTTCTTC.

The chain uses TRBV5-1 and TRBJ2-7, with 7 bases aligning to TRBD1. Per the germline V gene, CDR1 is SGHRS and CDR2 is YFSETQ. Germline trimming cut 4 bases from V and 3 bases from J; bases unmatched to any gene: 19. The CDR3 spans 18 residues. CDR3 coding DNA: TGCGCCAGCAGCGCCCCTTCCGGGACAGAAAAAGGGAACTACGAGCAGTACTTC. It specifies CASSAPSGTEKGNYEQYF.

CDR3 nucleotide sequence: TGTGCCAGCAGAGCCTCCGGGGGCAAAACTGAAGCTTTCTTT. Translated: CASRASGGKTEAFF. J is TRBJ1-1 and V is TRBV6-2 or TRBV6-3; TRBD1 is a possible D gene (6 bases). The CDR3 has 14 residues. Germline V gene data show CDR1 as MNHEY and CDR2 as SVGEGT. Trimming removed 6 bases from V and 5 bases from J, with 16 bases in between.

This clonotype was counted a single time. This chain uses TRBV4-2 with TRBJ2-1; D could derive from TRBD1 or TRBD2 (5 bases each). This CDR3 spans 12 amino acids. Germline CDR1 and CDR2: LGHNA and YNFKEQ. Trimming removed 1 base from V and 9 bases from J, with 7 bases in between. The CDR3 coding sequence is TGTGCCAGCAGCCAAGTGGGGGTTGAGCAGTTCTTC. Its protein product is CASSQVGVEQFF.

This clonotype was detected ten times or more. The chain employs TRBV6-1 and TRBJ2-7; D is unclear. CDR3 length: 12 amino acids. V dropped 6 bases and J dropped 3 bases, with 9 bases sitting between them. Germline CDR1 reads MNHNS; CDR2 reads SASEGT. The CDR3 coding sequence is TGTGCCAGCAGCCATAAACACTACGAGCAGTACTTC. Translation gives CASSHKHYEQYF.

This clonotype came up many times. This chain connects TRBV3-1 to TRBJ2-1, with no clear D. Germline CDR1 is LGHDT and CDR2 is YNNKEL (reference sequence). The CDR3 consists of 15 residues. V was cut by 1 base and J by 6 bases, with 13 bases left in between. The CDR3 protein is CASSQAGPLTNEQFF. CDR3 in DNA: TGTGCCAGCAGCCAAGCGGGTCCCCTCACCAATGAGCAGTTCTTC.

This clonotype was found a few times. The chain employs TRBV5-1 and TRBJ1-1; possibly TRBD1 for D (6 bases). This CDR3 comprises 14 residues. Germline lookup yields CDR1 SGHRS and CDR2 YFSETQ. The V gene lost 3 bases and the J gene lost 2 bases, with 11 bases spanning the gap. The CDR3 spells CASSSHRVNTEAFF. The CDR3 bases are TGCGCCAGCAGCTCCCACAGGGTTAACACTGAAGCTTTCTTT.

This clonotype was detected only a few times. The V gene is TRBV4-1, the J gene TRBJ2-7; D perhaps matches TRBD1 (7 bases). The CDR3 loop spans 14 amino acids. Germline V CDR1 and CDR2: MGHRA, YSYEKL. V lost 3 bases to trimming and J lost 1 base, with 10 bases between them. As DNA, the CDR3 is TGCGCCAGCAGCCAGCGGGACAGTTCCTACGAGCAGTACTTC. Translation gives CASSQRDSSYEQYF.

This clonotype was counted ten times or more. This chain links TRBV20-1 with TRBJ2-3; 8 positions agree with TRBD2. The V and J ends lost 6 bases and 4 bases, in that order; junction bases with no gene match: 9. The CDR3 sequence is 14 residues long. Germline CDR1 and CDR2: DFQATT and SNEGSKA (reference sequence). The CDR3 sequence is CSAPNRAGADTQYF. CDR3 nucleotides: TGCAGTGCCCCCAATAGAGCGGGGGCAGATACGCAGTATTTT.

In its sample, this clonotype was seen a few times. J is TRBJ2-3 and V is TRBV20-1; tentatively, D is TRBD1 or TRBD2 (5 bases each). There are 16 residues in the CDR3. V lost 5 bases and J lost 0, with 18 bases in between. The germline V gene encodes CDR1 DFQATT and CDR2 SNEGSKA (reference sequence). The CDR3 spells CSALTGHSASTDTQYF. The CDR3, as DNA: TGCAGTGCTCTTACGGGGCATAGTGCTAGCACAGATACGCAGTATTTT.

This clonotype has at least ten counts. This chain links TRBV6-2 or TRBV6-3 with TRBJ2-1, with 9 bases lining up with TRBD2. Germline assignment: CDR1 MNHEY and CDR2 SVGEGT. Germline trimming cut 4 bases from V and 5 bases from J; bases unmatched to any gene: 3. This CDR3 has 14 residues. The chain's CDR3 is CASSSSGANNEQFF. The DNA of the CDR3 is TGTGCCAGCAGTTCTAGCGGGGCGAACAATGAGCAGTTCTTC.

This clonotype was seen a few times. The chain has TRBV2 and TRBJ2-1, with 11 bases lining up with TRBD2. V dropped 8 bases and J dropped 4; count of bases not matched to a gene: 7. From germline, CDR1 is SNHLY and CDR2 FYNNEI. The CDR3 sequence is 15 residues long. CDR3 bases: TGTGCCAGCCGACTGGTAGCGGGAGGGTACAATGAGCAGTTCTTC. This codes for CASRLVAGGYNEQFF.

The sample holds many counts of this clonotype. The chain uses TRBV6-2 or TRBV6-3 and TRBJ2-7, with 10 positions matching TRBD1. J was trimmed by 5 bases and V by 0 bases; bases with no gene match: 7. Germline CDR1 is MNHEY and CDR2 is SVGEGT. CDR3 length: 16 amino acids. This CDR3 reads CASSYSRTGGMDEQYF. CDR3 nucleotides: TGTGCCAGCAGTTACTCCAGGACAGGGGGGATGGACGAGCAGTACTTC.

This clonotype was picked up a small number of times. This chain connects TRBV19 to TRBJ2-3; D might be TRBD1 (7 bases). Germline V gene lookup returns CDR1 LNHDA and CDR2 SQIVND (reference sequence). This CDR3 contains 15 residues. Trimming stripped 4 bases from V and 0 bases from J, with 11 bases between. The CDR3 spells CASSKEGASTDTQYF. In DNA form, the CDR3 reads TGTGCCAGTAGTAAGGAGGGGGCTAGCACAGATACGCAGTATTTT.